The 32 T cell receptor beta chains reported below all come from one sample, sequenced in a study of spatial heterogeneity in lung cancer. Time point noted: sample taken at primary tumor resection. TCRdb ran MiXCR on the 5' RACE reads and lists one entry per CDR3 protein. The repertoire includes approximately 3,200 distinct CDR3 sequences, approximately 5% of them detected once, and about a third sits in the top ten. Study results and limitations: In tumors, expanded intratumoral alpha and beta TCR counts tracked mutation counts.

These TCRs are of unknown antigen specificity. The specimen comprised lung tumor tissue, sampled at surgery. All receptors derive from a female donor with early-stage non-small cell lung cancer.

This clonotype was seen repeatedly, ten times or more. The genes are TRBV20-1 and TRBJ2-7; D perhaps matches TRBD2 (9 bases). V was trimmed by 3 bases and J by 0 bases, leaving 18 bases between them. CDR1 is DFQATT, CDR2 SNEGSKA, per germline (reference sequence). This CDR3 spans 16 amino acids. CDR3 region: CSARSRGREGSYEQYF. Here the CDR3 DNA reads TGCAGTGCTAGGTCCAGGGGGCGGGAGGGCTCCTACGAGCAGTACTTC.

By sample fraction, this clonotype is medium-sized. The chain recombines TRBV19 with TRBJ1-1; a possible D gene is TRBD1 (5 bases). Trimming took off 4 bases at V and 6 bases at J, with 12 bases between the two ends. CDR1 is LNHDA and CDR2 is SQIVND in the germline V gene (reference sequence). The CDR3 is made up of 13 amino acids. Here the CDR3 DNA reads TGTGCCAGTAGTACCGGCAGGGTGGCTGAAGCTTTCTTT. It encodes CASSTGRVAEAFF.

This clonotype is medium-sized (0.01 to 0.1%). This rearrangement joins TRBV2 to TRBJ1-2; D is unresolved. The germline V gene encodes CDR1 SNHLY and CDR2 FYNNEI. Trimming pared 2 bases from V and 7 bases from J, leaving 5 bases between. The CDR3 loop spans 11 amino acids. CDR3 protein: CASSETVGYTF. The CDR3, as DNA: TGTGCCAGCAGTGAAACAGTTGGCTACACCTTC. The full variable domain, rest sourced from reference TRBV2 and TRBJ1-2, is EPEVTQTPSHQVTQMGQEVILRCVPISNHLYFYWYRQILGQKVEFLVSFYNNEISEKSEIFDDQFSVERPDGSNFTLKIRSTKLEDSAMYFCASSETVGYTFGSGTRLTVV.

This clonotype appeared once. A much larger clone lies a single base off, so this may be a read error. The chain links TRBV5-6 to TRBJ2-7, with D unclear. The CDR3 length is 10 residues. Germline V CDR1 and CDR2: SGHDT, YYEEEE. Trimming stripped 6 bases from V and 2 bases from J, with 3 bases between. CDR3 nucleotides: TGTGCCAGCACTCCCTACGAGCAGTACGTC. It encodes CASTPYEQYV.

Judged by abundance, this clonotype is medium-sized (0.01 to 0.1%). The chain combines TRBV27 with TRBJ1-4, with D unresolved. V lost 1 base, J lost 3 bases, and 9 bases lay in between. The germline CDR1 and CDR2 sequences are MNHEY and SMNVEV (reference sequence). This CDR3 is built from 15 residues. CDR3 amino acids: CASSLLGSANEKLFF. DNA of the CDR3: TGTGCCAGCAGTTTATTAGGGTCCGCTAATGAAAAACTGTTTTTT.

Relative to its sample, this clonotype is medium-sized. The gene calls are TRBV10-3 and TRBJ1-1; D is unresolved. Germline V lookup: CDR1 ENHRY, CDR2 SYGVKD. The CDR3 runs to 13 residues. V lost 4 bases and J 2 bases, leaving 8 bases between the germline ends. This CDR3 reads CAISGTVNTEAFF. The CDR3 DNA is TGTGCCATCAGTGGGACGGTAAACACTGAAGCTTTCTTT.

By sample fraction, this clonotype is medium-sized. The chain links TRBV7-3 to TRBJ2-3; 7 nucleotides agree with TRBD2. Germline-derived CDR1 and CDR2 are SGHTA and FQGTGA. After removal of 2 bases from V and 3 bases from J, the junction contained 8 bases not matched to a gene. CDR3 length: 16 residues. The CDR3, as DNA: TGTGCCAGCAGCTTAGTGGGGCGGGAGTGGACAGATACGCAGTATTTT. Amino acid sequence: CASSLVGREWTDTQYF. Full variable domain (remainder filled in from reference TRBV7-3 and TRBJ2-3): GAGVSQTPSNKVTEKGKYVELRCDPISGHTALYWYRQSLGQGPEFLIYFQGTGAADDSGLPNDRFFAVRPEGSVSTLKIQRTERGDSAVYLCASSLVGREWTDTQYFGPGTRLTVL.

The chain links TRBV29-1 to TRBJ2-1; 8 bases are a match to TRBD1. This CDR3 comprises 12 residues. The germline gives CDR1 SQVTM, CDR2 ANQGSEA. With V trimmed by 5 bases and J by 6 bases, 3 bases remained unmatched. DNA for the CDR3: TGCAGCGTTTACAGGGGGACCAATGAGCAGTTCTTC. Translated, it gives CSVYRGTNEQFF.

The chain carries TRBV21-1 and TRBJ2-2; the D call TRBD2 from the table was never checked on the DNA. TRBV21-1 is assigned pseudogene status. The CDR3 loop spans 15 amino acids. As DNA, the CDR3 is TGTGCCAGCAGCACGTCTACAGCCCTCACCGGGGAGCTGTTTTTT. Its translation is CASSTSTALTGELFF.

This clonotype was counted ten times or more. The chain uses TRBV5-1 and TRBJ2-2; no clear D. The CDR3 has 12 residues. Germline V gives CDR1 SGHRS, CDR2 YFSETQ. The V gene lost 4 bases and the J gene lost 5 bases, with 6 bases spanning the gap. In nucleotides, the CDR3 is TGCGCCAGCAGCCGTCCGACCGGGGAGCTGTTTTTT. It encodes CASSRPTGELFF.

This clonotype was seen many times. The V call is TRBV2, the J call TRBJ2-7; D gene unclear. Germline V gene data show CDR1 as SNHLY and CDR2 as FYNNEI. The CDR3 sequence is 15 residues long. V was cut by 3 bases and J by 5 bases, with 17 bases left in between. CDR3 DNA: TGTGCCAGCAGTGACCCGACCTCACTGGGCCACGAGCAGTACTTC. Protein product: CASSDPTSLGHEQYF.

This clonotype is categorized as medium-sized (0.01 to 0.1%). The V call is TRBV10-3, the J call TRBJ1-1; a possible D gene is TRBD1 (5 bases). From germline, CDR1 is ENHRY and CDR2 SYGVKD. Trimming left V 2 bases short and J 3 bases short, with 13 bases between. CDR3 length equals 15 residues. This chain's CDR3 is CAISERDSGYTEAFF. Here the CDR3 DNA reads TGTGCCATCAGTGAGCGGGACTCCGGGTACACTGAAGCTTTCTTT.

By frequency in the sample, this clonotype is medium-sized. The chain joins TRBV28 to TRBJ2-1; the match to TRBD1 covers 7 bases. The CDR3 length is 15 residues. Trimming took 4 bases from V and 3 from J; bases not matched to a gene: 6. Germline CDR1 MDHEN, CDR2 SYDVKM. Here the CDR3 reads CASSSGGEIYNEQFF. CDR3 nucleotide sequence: TGTGCCAGCAGTTCAGGGGGAGAAATCTACAATGAGCAGTTCTTC.

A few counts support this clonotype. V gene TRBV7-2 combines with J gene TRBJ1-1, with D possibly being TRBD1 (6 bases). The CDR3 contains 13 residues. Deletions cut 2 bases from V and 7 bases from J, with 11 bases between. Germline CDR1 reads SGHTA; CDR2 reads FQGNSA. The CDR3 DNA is TGTGCCAGCAGCTTATCGCAGGGGCGTGAAGCTTTCTTT. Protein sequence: CASSLSQGREAFF. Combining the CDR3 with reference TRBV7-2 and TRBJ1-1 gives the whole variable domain GAGVSQSPSNKVTEKGKDVELRCDPISGHTALYWYRQSLGQGLEFLIYFQGNSAPDKSGLPSDRFSAERTGGSVSTLTIQRTQQEDSAVYLCASSLSQGREAFFGQGTRLTVV.

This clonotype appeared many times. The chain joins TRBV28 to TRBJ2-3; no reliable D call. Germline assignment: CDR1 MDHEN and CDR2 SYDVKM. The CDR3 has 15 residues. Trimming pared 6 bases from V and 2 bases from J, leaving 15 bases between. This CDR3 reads CASRIWRTDTDTQYF. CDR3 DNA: TGTGCCAGCAGGATATGGCGTACAGACACAGATACGCAGTATTTT.

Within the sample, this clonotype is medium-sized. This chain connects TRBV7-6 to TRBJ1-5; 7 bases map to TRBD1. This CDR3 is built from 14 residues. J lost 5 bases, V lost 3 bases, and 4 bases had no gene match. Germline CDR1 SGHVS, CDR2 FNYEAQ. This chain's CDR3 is CASSLTGFHQPQHF. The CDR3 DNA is TGTGCCAGCAGCTTGACAGGGTTTCATCAGCCCCAGCATTTT. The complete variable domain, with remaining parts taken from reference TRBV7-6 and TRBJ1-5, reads GAGVSQSPRYKVTKRGQDVALRCDPISGHVSLYWYRQALGQGPEFLTYFNYEAQQDKSGLPNDRFSAERPEGSISTLTIQRTEQRDSAMYRCASSLTGFHQPQHFGDGTRLSIL.

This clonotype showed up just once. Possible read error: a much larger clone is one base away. The CDR3: CASSFMGGFKDTQYF. CDR3 DNA sequence: TGTGCCAGCAGCTTCATGGGAGGGTTCAAAGATACGCAGTATTTT. The chain carries TRBV11-2 and TRBJ2-3, with 7 bases fitting TRBD2. Germline V gene sequence: CDR1 SGHAT, CDR2 FQNNGV. Trimming took 3 bases from V and 5 from J; bases not matched to a gene: 8. The CDR3 runs 15 residues.

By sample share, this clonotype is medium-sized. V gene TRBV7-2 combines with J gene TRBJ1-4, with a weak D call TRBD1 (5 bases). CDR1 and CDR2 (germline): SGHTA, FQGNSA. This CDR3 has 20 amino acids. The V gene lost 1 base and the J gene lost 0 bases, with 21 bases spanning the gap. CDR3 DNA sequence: TGTGCCAGCAGCTTAGTTCCGGGACCGCCCGATCGGTCAACTAATGAAAAACTGTTTTTT. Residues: CASSLVPGPPDRSTNEKLFF.

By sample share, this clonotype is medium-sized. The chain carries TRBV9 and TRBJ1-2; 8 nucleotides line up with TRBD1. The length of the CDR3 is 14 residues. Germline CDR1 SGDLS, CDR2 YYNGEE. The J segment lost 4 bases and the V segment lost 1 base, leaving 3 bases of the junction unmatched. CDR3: CASSVQGASYGYTF. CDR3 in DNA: TGTGCCAGCAGCGTACAGGGGGCCTCCTATGGCTACACCTTC. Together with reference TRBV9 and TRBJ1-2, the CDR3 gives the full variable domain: DSGVTQTPKHLITATGQRVTLRCSPRSGDLSVYWYQQSLDQGLQFLIQYYNGEERAKGNILERFSAQQFPDLHSELNLSSLELGDSALYFCASSVQGASYGYTFGSGTRLTVV.

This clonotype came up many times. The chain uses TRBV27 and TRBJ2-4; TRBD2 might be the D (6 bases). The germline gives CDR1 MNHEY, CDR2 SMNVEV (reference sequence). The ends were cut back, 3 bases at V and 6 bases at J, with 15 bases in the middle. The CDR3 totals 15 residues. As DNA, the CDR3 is TGTGCCAGCAGTTTTCTGGGAGGTGGAGGAAACATTCAGTACTTC. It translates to CASSFLGGGGNIQYF.

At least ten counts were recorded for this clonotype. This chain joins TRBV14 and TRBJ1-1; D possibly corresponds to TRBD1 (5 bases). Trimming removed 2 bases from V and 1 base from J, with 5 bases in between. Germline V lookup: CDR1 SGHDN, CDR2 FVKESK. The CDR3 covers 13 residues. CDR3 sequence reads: CASSQQGNTEAFF. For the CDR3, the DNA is TGTGCCAGCAGCCAACAGGGGAACACTGAAGCTTTCTTT.

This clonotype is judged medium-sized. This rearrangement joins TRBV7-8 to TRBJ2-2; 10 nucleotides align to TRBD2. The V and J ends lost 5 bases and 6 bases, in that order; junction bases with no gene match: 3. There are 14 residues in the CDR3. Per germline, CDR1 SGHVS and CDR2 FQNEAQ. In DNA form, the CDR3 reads TGTGCCAGCAGCCTTAGCGGGGGGCCCGGGGAGCTGTTTTTT. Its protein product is CASSLSGGPGELFF.

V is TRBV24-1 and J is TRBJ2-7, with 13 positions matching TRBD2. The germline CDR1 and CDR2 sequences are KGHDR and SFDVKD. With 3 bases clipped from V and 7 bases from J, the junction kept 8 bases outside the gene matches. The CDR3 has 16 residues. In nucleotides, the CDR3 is TGTGCCACCAGTGATCCCCGCACTAGCGGGAGGGTAGAGCAGTACTTC. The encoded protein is CATSDPRTSGRVEQYF.

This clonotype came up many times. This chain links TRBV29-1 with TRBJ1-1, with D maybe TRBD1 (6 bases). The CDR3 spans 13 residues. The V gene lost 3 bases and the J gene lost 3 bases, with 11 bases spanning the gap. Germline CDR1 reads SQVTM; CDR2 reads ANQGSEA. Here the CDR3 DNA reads TGCAGCGTTGACGGGGGGGCTGACACTGAAGCTTTCTTT. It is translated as CSVDGGADTEAFF.

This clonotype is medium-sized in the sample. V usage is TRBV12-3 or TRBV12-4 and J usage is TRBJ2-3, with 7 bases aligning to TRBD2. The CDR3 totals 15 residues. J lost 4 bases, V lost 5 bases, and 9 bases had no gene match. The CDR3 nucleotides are TGTGCCAGCAGTGGTCTAACGGGAGGACCAGATACGCAGTATTTT. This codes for CASSGLTGGPDTQYF.

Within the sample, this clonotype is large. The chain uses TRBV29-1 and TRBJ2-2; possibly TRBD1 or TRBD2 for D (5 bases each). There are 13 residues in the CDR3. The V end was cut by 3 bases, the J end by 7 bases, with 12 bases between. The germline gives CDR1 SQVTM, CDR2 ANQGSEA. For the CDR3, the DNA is TGCAGCGTTGACCCGGGGCATCACGGGGAGCTGTTTTTT. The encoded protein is CSVDPGHHGELFF.

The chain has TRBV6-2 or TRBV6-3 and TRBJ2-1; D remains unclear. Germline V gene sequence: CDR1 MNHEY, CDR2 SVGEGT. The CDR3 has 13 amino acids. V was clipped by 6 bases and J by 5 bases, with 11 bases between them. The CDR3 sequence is CASRVSRNNEQFF. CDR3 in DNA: TGTGCCAGCAGGGTCAGCAGAAACAATGAGCAGTTCTTC.

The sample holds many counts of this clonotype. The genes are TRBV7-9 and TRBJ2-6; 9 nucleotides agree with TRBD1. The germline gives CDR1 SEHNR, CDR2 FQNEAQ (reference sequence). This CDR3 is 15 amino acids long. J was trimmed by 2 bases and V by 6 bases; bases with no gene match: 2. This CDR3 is CASSRQGAGANVLTF. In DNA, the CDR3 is TGTGCCAGCAGTCGACAGGGGGCTGGGGCCAACGTCCTGACTTTC.

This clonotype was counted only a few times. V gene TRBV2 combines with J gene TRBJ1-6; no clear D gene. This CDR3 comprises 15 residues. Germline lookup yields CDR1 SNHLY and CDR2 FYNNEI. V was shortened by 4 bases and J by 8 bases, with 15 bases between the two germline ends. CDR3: CASSGISVLDSPLHF. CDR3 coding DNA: TGTGCCAGCAGTGGCATCAGCGTGCTCGATTCACCCCTCCACTTT.

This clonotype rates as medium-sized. The CDR3 region is CASSHLGTDEQYF. In nucleotides, the CDR3 is TGTGCCAGCAGCCATCTAGGGACAGACGAGCAGTACTTC. The V and J genes are TRBV14 and TRBJ2-7; TRBD1 matches 7 bases. The germline gives CDR1 SGHDN, CDR2 FVKESK. With 3 bases clipped from V and 5 bases from J, the junction kept 4 bases outside the gene matches. The CDR3 is 13 amino acids. Supplemented by reference TRBV14 and TRBJ2-7, the full variable domain reads EAGVTQFPSHSVIEKGQTVTLRCDPISGHDNLYWYRRVMGKEIKFLLHFVKESKQDESGMPNNRFLAERTGGTYSTLKVQPAELEDSGVYFCASSHLGTDEQYFGPGTRLTVT.

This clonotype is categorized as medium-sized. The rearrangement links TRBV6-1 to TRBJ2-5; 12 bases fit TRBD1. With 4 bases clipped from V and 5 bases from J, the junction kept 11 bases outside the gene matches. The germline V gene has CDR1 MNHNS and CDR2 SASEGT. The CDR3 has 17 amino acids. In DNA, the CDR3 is TGTGCCAGCAGTGTTTGGCGAGGGACAGGGGGCAGGGAGACCCAGTACTTC. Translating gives CASSVWRGTGGRETQYF.

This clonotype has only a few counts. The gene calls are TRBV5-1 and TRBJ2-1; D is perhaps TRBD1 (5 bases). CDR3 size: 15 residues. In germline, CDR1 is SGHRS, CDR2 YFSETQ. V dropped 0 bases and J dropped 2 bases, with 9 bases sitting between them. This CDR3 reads CASSLAQGTYNEQFF. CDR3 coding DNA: TGCGCCAGCAGCTTGGCCCAGGGAACCTACAATGAGCAGTTCTTC.